Each of the 5 T cell receptor beta chains below was sequenced from the same sample in a study of cytomegalovirus exposure and HLA in healthy donors. This table comes from immunoSEQ multiplex PCR, and its TCRdb copy is limited to in-frame clones, with some not included. The sample contains around 300,000 clones, 80% to 90% of which appear only once. Sequenced material: PBMCs. The receptors were sampled from a woman aged 18 to 35 in good health and CMV-seronegative.

The chain recombines TRBV19 with TRBJ2-7; 7 nucleotides match TRBD2. In germline, CDR1 is LNHDA, CDR2 SQIVND (reference sequence). The CDR3 contains 18 residues. With V trimmed by 2 bases and J by 0 bases, 13 bases remained unmatched. Here the CDR3 reads CASSILGGASGSSYEQYF. For the CDR3, the DNA is TGTGCCAGTAGTATACTAGGAGGGGCTAGCGGCAGCTCCTACGAGCAGTACTTC.

V is TRBV7-3 and J is TRBJ1-5; D remains ambiguous. This CDR3 spans 13 amino acids. Trimming removed 6 bases from V and 4 bases from J, with 10 bases in between. Germline V CDR1 and CDR2: SGHTA, FQGTGA. The CDR3, as DNA: TGTGCCAGCAGTTACGGGAGGAATCAGCCCCAGCATTTT. It is translated as CASSYGRNQPQHF.

The V gene is TRBV7-8, the J gene TRBJ1-2, with D maybe TRBD1 (5 bases). Germline values: CDR1 SGHVS, CDR2 FQNEAQ. The V gene lost 5 bases and the J gene lost 8 bases, with 15 bases spanning the gap. This CDR3 is 13 amino acids long. CDR3 residues: CASSLGGVRGYTF. DNA for the CDR3: TGTGCCAGCAGCCTCGGGGGGGTAAGGGGCTACACCTTC.

This clone occurred once. The rearrangement uses TRBV10-3 and TRBJ1-2, with a weak D call TRBD1 (5 bases). The CDR3 spans 12 residues. Looked up from germline, CDR1 is ENHRY and CDR2 is SYGVKD. With 10 bases removed from V and 8 bases from J, the gap between germline ends came to 17 bases. CDR3 loop: CASYLGEGGYTF. The CDR3 bases are TGTGCCAGCTATCTAGGGGAGGGCGGCTACACCTTC.

V usage is TRBV6-6 and J usage is TRBJ1-1, with a tentative D call TRBD1 (5 bases). V lost 6 bases, J lost 5 bases, and 16 bases lay in between. This CDR3 has 14 amino acids. Germline CDR1 and CDR2: MNHNY and SVGAGI (reference sequence). The CDR3 DNA follows: TGTGCCAGCAGCCTCTCAGGGAAGGGGACTGAAGCTTTCTTT. It specifies CASSLSGKGTEAFF.